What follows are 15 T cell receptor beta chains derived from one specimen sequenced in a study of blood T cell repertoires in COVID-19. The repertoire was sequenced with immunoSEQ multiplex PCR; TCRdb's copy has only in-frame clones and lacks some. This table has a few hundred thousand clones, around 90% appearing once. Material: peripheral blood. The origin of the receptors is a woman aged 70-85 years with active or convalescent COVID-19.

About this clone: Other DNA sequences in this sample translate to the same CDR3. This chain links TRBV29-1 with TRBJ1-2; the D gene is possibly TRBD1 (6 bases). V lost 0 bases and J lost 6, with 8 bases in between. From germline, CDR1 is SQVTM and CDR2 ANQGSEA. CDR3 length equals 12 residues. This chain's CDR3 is CSVEDPGDGYTF. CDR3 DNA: TGCAGCGTTGAAGATCCAGGGGATGGCTACACCTTC. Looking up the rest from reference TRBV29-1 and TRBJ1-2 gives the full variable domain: SAVISQKPSRDICQRGTSLTIQCQVDSQVTMMFWYRQQPGQSLTLIATANQGSEATYESGFVIDKFPISRPNLTFSTLTVSNMSPEDSSIYLCSVEDPGDGYTFGSGTRLTVV.

CDR3 sequence: CASSLETGPGNTIYF. The CDR3 DNA follows: TGTGCCAGCAGCTTAGAGACAGGGCCTGGAAACACCATATATTTT. The gene calls are TRBV11-2 and TRBJ1-3; TRBD1 matches at 7 bases. CDR1 and CDR2 from the germline V gene are SGHAT and FQNNGV. The ends lost 0 bases at V and 2 bases at J; junction bases unmatched: 1. The CDR3 consists of 15 residues.

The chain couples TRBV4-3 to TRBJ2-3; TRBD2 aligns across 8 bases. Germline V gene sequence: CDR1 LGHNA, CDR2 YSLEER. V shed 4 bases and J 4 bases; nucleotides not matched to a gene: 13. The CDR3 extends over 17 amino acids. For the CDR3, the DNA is TGCGCCAGCAGCCCCCGTGGGAGCGGGGGTGGCGCAGATACGCAGTATTTT. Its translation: CASSPRGSGGGADTQYF.

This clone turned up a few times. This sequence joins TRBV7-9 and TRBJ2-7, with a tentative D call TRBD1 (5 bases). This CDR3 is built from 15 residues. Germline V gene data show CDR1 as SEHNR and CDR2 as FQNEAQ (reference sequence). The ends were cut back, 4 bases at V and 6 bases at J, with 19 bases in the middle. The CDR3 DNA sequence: TGTGCCAGCAGCTCATACCCGGTGGGGCAGGGCGAGCAGTACTTC. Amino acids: CASSSYPVGQGEQYF.

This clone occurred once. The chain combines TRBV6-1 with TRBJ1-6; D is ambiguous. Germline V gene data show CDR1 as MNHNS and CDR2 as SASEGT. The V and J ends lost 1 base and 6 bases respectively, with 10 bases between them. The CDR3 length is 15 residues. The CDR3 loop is CASSEGVSSNSPLHF. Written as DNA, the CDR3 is TGTGCCAGCAGTGAAGGTGTCTCCAGTAATTCACCCCTCCACTTT.

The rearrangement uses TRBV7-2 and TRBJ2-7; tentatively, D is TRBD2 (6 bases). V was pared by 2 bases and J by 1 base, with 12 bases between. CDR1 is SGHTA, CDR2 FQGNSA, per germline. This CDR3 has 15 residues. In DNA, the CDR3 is TGTGCCAGCAGCTTATGGGGGGACGAGTCCTACGAGCAGTACTTC. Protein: CASSLWGDESYEQYF.

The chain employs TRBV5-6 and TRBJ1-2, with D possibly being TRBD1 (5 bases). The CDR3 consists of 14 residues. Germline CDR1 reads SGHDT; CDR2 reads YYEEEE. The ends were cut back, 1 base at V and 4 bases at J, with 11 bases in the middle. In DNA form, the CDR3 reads TGTGCCAGCAGCTTGACAGGCTCCGGCTATGGCTACACCTTC. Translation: CASSLTGSGYGYTF.

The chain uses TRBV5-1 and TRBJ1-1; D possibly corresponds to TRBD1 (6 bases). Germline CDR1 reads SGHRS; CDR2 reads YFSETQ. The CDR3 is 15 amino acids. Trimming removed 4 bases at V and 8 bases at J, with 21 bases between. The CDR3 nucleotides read TGCGCCAGCAGCCCTTATACCAGGGGAGGGTCGGAAGCTTTCTTT. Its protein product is CASSPYTRGGSEAFF. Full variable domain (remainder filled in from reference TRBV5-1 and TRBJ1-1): KAGVTQTPRYLIKTRGQQVTLSCSPISGHRSVSWYQQTPGQGLQFLFEYFSETQRNKGNFPGRFSGRQFSNSRSEMNVSTLELGDSALYLCASSPYTRGGSEAFFGQGTRLTVV.

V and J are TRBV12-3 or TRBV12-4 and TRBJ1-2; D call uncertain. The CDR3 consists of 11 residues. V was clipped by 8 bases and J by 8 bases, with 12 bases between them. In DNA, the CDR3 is TGTGCCAGCGCAGGTACTGGGGGCTACACCTTC. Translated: CASAGTGGYTF.

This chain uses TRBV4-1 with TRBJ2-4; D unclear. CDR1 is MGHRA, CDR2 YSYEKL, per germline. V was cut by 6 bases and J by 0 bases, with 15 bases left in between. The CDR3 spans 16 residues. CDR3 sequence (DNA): TGCGCCAGCAGTCCCCTTGAAGCGCTAGCCAAAAACATTCAGTACTTC. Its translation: CASSPLEALAKNIQYF.

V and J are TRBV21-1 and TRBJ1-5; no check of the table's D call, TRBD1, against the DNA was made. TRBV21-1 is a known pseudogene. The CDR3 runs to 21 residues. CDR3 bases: TGTGCCAGCAGCAAAGCGCTTTTTAAGGATAGAGACAGGCTCCACAATCAGCCCCAGCATTTT. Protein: CASSKALFKDRDRLHNQPQHF.

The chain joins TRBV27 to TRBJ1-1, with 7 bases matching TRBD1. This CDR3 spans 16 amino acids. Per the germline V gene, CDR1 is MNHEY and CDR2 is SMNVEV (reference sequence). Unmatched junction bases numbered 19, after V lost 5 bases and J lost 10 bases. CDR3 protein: CASSLKADGTAQRAFF. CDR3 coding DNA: TGTGCCAGCAGTCTAAAAGCCGACGGGACAGCCCAACGAGCTTTCTTT.

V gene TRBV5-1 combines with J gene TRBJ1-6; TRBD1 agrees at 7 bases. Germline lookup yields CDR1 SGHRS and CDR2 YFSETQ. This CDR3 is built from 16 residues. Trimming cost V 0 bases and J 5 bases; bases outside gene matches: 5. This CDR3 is CASSLEFGTDNSPLHF. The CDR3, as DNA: TGCGCCAGCAGCTTGGAGTTCGGGACAGATAATTCACCCCTCCACTTT.

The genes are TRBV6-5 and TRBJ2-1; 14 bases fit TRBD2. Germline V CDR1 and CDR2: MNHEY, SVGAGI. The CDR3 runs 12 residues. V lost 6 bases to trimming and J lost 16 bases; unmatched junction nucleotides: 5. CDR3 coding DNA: TGTGCCAGCAGGACTAGCGGGGGGGAAGGTTTCTTC. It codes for CASRTSGGEGFF.

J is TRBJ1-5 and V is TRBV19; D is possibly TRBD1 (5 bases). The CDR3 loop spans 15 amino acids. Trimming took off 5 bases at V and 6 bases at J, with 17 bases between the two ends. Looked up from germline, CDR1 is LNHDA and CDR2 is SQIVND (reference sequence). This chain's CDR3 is CASSLIPQGGQPQHF. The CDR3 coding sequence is TGTGCCAGTAGTCTTATACCCCAGGGAGGTCAGCCCCAGCATTTT.